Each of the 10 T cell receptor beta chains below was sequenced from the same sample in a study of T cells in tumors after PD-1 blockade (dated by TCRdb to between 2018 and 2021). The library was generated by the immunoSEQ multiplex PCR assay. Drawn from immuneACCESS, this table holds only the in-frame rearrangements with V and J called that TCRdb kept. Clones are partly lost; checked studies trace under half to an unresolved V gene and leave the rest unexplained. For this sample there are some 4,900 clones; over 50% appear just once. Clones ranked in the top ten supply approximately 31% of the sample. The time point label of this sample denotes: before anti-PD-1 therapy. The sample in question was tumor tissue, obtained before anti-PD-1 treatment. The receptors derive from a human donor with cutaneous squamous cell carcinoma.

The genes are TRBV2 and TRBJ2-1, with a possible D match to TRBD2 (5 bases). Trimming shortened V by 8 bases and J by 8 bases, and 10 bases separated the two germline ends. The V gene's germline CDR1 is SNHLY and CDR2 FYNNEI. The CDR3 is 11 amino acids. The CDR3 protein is CASGREYEQFF. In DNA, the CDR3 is TGTGCCAGCGGAAGGGAGTATGAGCAGTTCTTC.

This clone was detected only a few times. DNA for the CDR3: TGTGCCAGCAGGGAACAGGGGCGAGCTTTCTTT. It encodes CASREQGRAFF. The J gene is TRBJ1-1, the V gene TRBV6-4; 7 nucleotides line up with TRBD1. The CDR3 is 11 amino acids. Per the germline V gene, CDR1 is MRHNA and CDR2 is SNTAGT. With 6 bases clipped from V and 10 bases from J, the junction kept 5 bases outside the gene matches.

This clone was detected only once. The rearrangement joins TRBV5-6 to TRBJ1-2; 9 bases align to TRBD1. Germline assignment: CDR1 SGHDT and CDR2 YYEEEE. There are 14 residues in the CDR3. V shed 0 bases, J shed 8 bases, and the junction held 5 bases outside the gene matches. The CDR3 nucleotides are TGTGCCAGCAGCTTGGGGGGACAGGGACACGGCTACACCTTC. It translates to CASSLGGQGHGYTF.

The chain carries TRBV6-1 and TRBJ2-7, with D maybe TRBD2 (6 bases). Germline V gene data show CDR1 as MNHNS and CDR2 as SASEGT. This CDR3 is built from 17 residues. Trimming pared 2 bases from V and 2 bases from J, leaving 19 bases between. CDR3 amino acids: CASSERQYGTGTYEQYF. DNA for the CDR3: TGTGCCAGCAGTGAAAGACAGTACGGGACTGGTACCTACGAGCAGTACTTC.

This CDR3 is CASSSRRSYQPQHF. CDR3 DNA sequence: TGTGCCAGCAGTAGTCGAAGGAGTTATCAGCCCCAGCATTTT. The V gene is TRBV2, the J gene TRBJ1-5; D is ambiguous. Germline CDR1 reads SNHLY; CDR2 reads FYNNEI. V shed 5 bases and J shed 5 bases, with 13 bases lying between them. The CDR3 length is 14 residues.

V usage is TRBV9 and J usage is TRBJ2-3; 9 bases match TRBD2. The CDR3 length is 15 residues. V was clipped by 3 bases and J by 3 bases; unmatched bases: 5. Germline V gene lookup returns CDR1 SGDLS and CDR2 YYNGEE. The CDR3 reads CASSGGGAGTDTQYF. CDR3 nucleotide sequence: TGTGCCAGCAGCGGCGGGGGGGCCGGGACAGATACGCAGTATTTT.

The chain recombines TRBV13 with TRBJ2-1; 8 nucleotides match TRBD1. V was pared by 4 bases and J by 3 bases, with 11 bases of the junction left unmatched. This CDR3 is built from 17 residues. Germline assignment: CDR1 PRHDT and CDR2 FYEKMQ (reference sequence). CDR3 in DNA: TGTGCCAGCAGCTACTCAGGACAGGGTGGGTACTACAATGAGCAGTTCTTC. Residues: CASSYSGQGGYYNEQFF.

The CDR3 DNA sequence: TGTGCCAGCAGTCCCCAGGGTATTGGTCGTTTGGCTTTCTTT. This sequence encodes CASSPQGIGRLAFF. The chain combines TRBV28 with TRBJ1-1, with D possibly matching TRBD1 (5 bases). This CDR3 spans 14 amino acids. Germline V gene lookup returns CDR1 MDHEN and CDR2 SYDVKM. Trimming stripped 5 bases from V and 11 bases from J, with 21 bases between.

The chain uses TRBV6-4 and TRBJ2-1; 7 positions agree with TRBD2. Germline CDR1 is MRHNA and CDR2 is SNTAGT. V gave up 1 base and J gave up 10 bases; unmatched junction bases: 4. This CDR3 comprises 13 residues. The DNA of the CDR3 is TGTGCCAGCAGTGACTGGGCTAGCGGAGAGCAGTTCTTC. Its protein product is CASSDWASGEQFF.

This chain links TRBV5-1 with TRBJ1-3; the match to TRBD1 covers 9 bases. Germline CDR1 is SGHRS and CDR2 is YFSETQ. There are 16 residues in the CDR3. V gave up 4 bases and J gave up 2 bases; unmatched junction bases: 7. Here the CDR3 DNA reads TGCGCCAGCAGCCCAACCGGGACAGGGACTGGAAACACCATATATTTT. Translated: CASSPTGTGTGNTIYF.